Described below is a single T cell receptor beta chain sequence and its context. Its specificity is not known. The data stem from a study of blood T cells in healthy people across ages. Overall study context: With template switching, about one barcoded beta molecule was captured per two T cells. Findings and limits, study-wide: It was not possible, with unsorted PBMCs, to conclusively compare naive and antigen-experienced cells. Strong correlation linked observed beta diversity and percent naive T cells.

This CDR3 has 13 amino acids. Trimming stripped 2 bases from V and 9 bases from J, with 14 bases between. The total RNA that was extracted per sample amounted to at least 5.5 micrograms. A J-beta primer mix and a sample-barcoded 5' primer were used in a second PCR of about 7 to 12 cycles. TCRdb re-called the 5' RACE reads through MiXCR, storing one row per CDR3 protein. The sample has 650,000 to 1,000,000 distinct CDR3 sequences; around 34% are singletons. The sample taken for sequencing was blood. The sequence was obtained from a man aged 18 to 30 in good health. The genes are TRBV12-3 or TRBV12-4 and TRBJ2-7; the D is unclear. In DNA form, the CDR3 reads TGTGCCAGCAGTTTACAATCTTTGCGGAGGCAGTACTTC. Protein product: CASSLQSLRRQYF.